Included here is one T cell receptor (beta chain) sequence, with context. Its antigen is undetermined. Expressed TCRB transcripts were sequenced after all isolated RNA was converted to cDNA. The method was immunoSEQ multiplex PCR; TCRdb's version includes in-frame clones alone and lacks a portion of them. Here the sample spans over 700,000 clones, 15% to 20% being singletons. This sample is drawn from a study of beta chain features in type 1 diabetes. Study findings and constraints: In the patient group, naive, central memory and Treg TCRB repertoires seemed more alike than in the healthy donor group.

The V and J ends lost 5 bases and 6 bases, in that order; junction bases with no gene match: 6. This CDR3 contains 15 residues. The germline V gene has CDR1 MNHEY and CDR2 SMNVEV (reference sequence). The TCR sequence derives from a woman younger than 30 in good health. The sequenced material came from naive CD4+ T cells from blood. The genes are TRBV27 and TRBJ1-6, with TRBD1 identical over 8 bases. The CDR3 here is CASSQGARGNSPLHF. The CDR3 DNA reads as TGTGCCAGCAGTCAGGGGGCTCGGGGTAATTCACCCCTCCACTTT.